This T cell receptor beta chain was observed in a study of control samples from healthy donors and cancer patients. Assay used: immunoSEQ multiplex PCR; TCRdb lists only in-frame clones, some missing. Among around 110,000 clones, over 90% were seen once, and the ten largest hold 2.6%. The V segment lost 6 bases and the J segment 1 base; nucleotides outside the gene matches: 2. CDR3 length: 15 amino acids. Per germline, CDR1 MRHNA and CDR2 SNTAGT. Sequenced sample: blood. This sequence was found in a young man in good health. The chain joins TRBV6-4 to TRBJ2-2, with 10 positions matching TRBD2. Written as DNA, the CDR3 is TGTGCCAGCAGCCGACTAGCGGGGAACACCGGGGAGCTGTTTTTT. Translating it yields CASSRLAGNTGELFF.